One and the same sample provided the 21 T cell receptor beta chains below, sequenced in a study of shared clonotypes between healthy human individuals. Measured with immunoSEQ multiplex PCR; TCRdb has only the in-frame clones, and not every one. The sample has some 650,000 clones, around 97% seen once. The sample taken for sequencing was naive CD4+ T cells sorted from blood. Subset denoted: CD45RA+ positively selected. The receptors shown here come from a woman aged 25-40 years in good health.

The CDR3 loop reads CASSYSTGESGYTF. Written as DNA, the CDR3 is TGTGCCAGCAGTTACTCGACAGGGGAGTCCGGCTACACCTTC. The chain uses TRBV6-5 and TRBJ1-2, with 8 bases identical to TRBD1. The CDR3 extends over 14 amino acids. J lost 8 bases, V lost 0 bases, and 5 bases had no gene match. In germline, CDR1 is MNHEY, CDR2 SVGAGI.

In DNA form, the CDR3 reads TGCGCCAGCAGCCAGGGGACAGGGAACTATGGCTACACCTTC. It encodes CASSQGTGNYGYTF. The V gene is TRBV4-1, the J gene TRBJ1-2, with 9 bases that match TRBD1. V lost 3 bases and J lost 2; bases outside the gene matches: 1. The CDR3 is made up of 14 amino acids. Germline CDR1 reads MGHRA; CDR2 reads YSYEKL.

This clone was detected only once. This chain links TRBV19 with TRBJ2-7, with 8 positions matching TRBD1. This CDR3 spans 15 amino acids. V shed 5 bases and J 0 bases; nucleotides not matched to a gene: 6. CDR1 LNHDA and CDR2 SQIVND come from the germline V gene (reference sequence). The chain's CDR3 is CASSPRGQASYEQYF. The CDR3 region has the DNA TGTGCCAGTAGTCCCAGGGGGCAGGCCTCCTACGAGCAGTACTTC.

The rearrangement uses TRBV2 and TRBJ1-4; weak D call: TRBD1 (6 bases). Germline V gene sequence: CDR1 SNHLY, CDR2 FYNNEI. The V end lost 6 bases, the J end lost 0 bases, and 11 bases lay between the germline ends. This CDR3 comprises 15 residues. CDR3 amino acids: CASRQGLATNEKLFF. The DNA for the CDR3 is TGTGCCAGCAGACAGGGTTTAGCAACTAATGAAAAACTGTTTTTT.

In the case of this clone: The identical CDR3 is also encoded by other nucleotide sequences in the sample. The chain combines TRBV2 with TRBJ2-5; no reliable D call. The CDR3 runs to 11 residues. V lost 1 base and J 5 bases, leaving 2 bases between the germline ends. In germline, CDR1 is SNHLY, CDR2 FYNNEI. CDR3 bases: TGTGCCAGCAGTGAAGTGGAGACCCAGTACTTC. Translation gives CASSEVETQYF. The full variable domain, completed using reference TRBV2 and TRBJ2-5, is EPEVTQTPSHQVTQMGQEVILRCVPISNHLYFYWYRQILGQKVEFLVSFYNNEISEKSEIFDDQFSVERPDGSNFTLKIRSTKLEDSAMYFCASSEVETQYFGPGTRLLVL.

The chain joins TRBV7-9 to TRBJ2-5; 7 bases are shared with TRBD2. This CDR3 has 14 residues. Trimming at V came to 6 bases and at J to 1 base, leaving 5 bases not matched to a gene. CDR1 and CDR2 (germline): SEHNR, FQNEAQ (reference sequence). This CDR3 is CASSTPSGQETQYF. For the CDR3, the DNA is TGTGCCAGCAGTACTCCTAGCGGCCAAGAGACCCAGTACTTC.

This clone has a single count. The rearrangement links TRBV28 to TRBJ2-7, with D possibly TRBD2 on 6 matching bases. The CDR3 is 13 residues long. Trimming cost V 8 bases and J 4 bases, with 15 bases left between them. Germline CDR1 MDHEN, CDR2 SYDVKM. CDR3: CASGPGREYEQYF. In DNA, the CDR3 is TGTGCCAGCGGACCGGGACGGGAGTACGAGCAGTACTTC.

This clone showed up just once. The V call is TRBV7-7, the J call TRBJ2-1; 12 bases are a match to TRBD2. Germline V gene sequence: CDR1 SSHAT, CDR2 FNYEAQ (reference sequence). The CDR3 contains 16 residues. V shed 4 bases, J shed 6 bases, and the junction held 7 bases outside the gene matches. The CDR3 here is CASSSRLAGDGNEQFF. CDR3 DNA: TGTGCCAGCAGCTCGAGACTAGCGGGAGACGGCAATGAGCAGTTCTTC.

DNA of the CDR3: TGTGCCAGCAGCTTGCCAGGAAACTACGAGCAGTACTTC. Translation gives CASSLPGNYEQYF. V is TRBV5-4 and J is TRBJ2-7; D is ambiguous. From germline, CDR1 is SGHNT and CDR2 YYREEE (reference sequence). Trimming shortened V by 1 base and J by 3 bases, and 8 bases separated the two germline ends. This CDR3 spans 13 amino acids. The full variable domain, completed using reference TRBV5-4 and TRBJ2-7, is ETGVTQSPTHLIKTRGQQVTLRCSSQSGHNTVSWYQQALGQGPQFIFQYYREEENGRGNFPPRFSGLQFPNYSSELNVNALELDDSALYLCASSLPGNYEQYFGPGTRLTVT.

The chain uses TRBV6-6 and TRBJ2-2; 10 bases align to TRBD1. The CDR3 spans 13 residues. CDR1 and CDR2 from the germline V gene are MNHNY and SVGAGI (reference sequence). J lost 4 bases, V lost 8 bases, and 1 base had no gene match. CDR3 sequence reads: CASGTGVTGELFF. CDR3 nucleotides: TGTGCCAGCGGGACAGGGGTCACCGGGGAGCTGTTTTTT.

This clone appeared once. The chain joins TRBV27 to TRBJ1-3; no reliable D call. Germline CDR1 MNHEY, CDR2 SMNVEV (reference sequence). This CDR3 has 15 residues. V lost 2 bases, J lost 2 bases, and 10 bases lay in between. The CDR3: CASSLEAATGNTIYF. CDR3 DNA: TGTGCCAGCAGTTTAGAGGCCGCAACTGGAAACACCATATATTTT.

The genes are TRBV19 and TRBJ2-7, with D possibly TRBD1 on 6 matching bases. V was clipped by 5 bases and J by 4 bases, with 18 bases between them. Germline V gene lookup returns CDR1 LNHDA and CDR2 SQIVND (reference sequence). This CDR3 is 15 amino acids long. The CDR3 coding sequence is TGTGCCAGTAGTCCCCGGCCCCCAGGGGAGTACGAGCAGTACTTC. Its protein product is CASSPRPPGEYEQYF.

J is TRBJ2-5 and V is TRBV15; D not certain. V was trimmed by 0 bases and J by 5 bases, leaving 7 bases between them. There are 13 residues in the CDR3. Per the germline V gene, CDR1 is LNHNV and CDR2 is YYDKDF (reference sequence). Here the CDR3 DNA reads TGTGCCACCAGCAGAGATTGGCGGGAGACCCAGTACTTC. Protein sequence: CATSRDWRETQYF. The full variable domain, with the rest looked up from reference TRBV15 and TRBJ2-5, is DAMVIQNPRYQVTQFGKPVTLSCSQTLNHNVMYWYQQKSSQAPKLLFHYYDKDFNNEADTPDNFQSRRPNTSFCFLDIRSPGLGDTAMYLCATSRDWRETQYFGPGTRLLVL.

This CDR3 reads CASSLDWPSNTEAFF. DNA of the CDR3: TGCGCCAGCAGCTTGGATTGGCCCTCGAACACTGAAGCTTTCTTT. The rearrangement uses TRBV5-1 and TRBJ1-1, with no clear D. Germline V gene data show CDR1 as SGHRS and CDR2 as YFSETQ. V was trimmed by 0 bases and J by 1 base, leaving 10 bases between them. This CDR3 is built from 15 residues.

The chain uses TRBV6-5 and TRBJ1-2; perhaps TRBD1 as D (5 bases). The CDR3 totals 12 residues. The V and J ends lost 6 bases and 4 bases respectively, with 9 bases between them. CDR1 is MNHEY and CDR2 is SVGAGI in the germline V gene. The CDR3 region has the DNA TGTGCCAGCAGGTCGGGGGGCTATGGCTACACCTTC. Its protein is CASRSGGYGYTF.

This chain joins TRBV19 and TRBJ2-2; TRBD2 matches 12 bases. This CDR3 has 15 amino acids. The J segment lost 5 bases and the V segment lost 8 bases, leaving 6 bases of the junction unmatched. The V gene's germline CDR1 is LNHDA and CDR2 SQIVND (reference sequence). The DNA of the CDR3 is TGTGCCAGTCAAACCGGGACTAGCGGGACCGGGGAGCTGTTTTTT. Protein: CASQTGTSGTGELFF.

This sequence joins TRBV5-8 and TRBJ1-1; D remains unclear. Germline lookup yields CDR1 SGHTS and CDR2 YDEGEE. CDR3 length: 15 residues. The V and J ends lost 0 bases and 1 base respectively, with 10 bases between them. This CDR3 is CASSLAGPPNTEAFF. The DNA of the CDR3 is TGTGCCAGCAGCTTGGCCGGACCCCCGAACACTGAAGCTTTCTTT.

This chain links TRBV5-8 with TRBJ2-3, with a possible D match to TRBD2 (6 bases). V lost 0 bases and J 7 bases, leaving 15 bases between the germline ends. Germline CDR1 is SGHTS and CDR2 is YDEGEE. This CDR3 is built from 15 residues. CDR3 amino acids: CASSLAIPGRYTQYF. The CDR3 DNA reads TGTGCCAGCAGCTTGGCCATTCCGGGGAGGTATACGCAGTATTTT.

This sequence joins TRBV11-1 and TRBJ2-7; D not certain. V was cut by 2 bases and J by 2 bases, with 10 bases left in between. CDR3 length: 14 amino acids. Germline V CDR1 and CDR2: SGHAT, FQDESV (reference sequence). CDR3 sequence reads: CASSLSGQTYEQYF. CDR3 DNA: TGTGCCAGCAGCTTATCCGGGCAGACCTACGAGCAGTACTTC.

The chain combines TRBV4-2 with TRBJ1-5; D gene uncertain. CDR3 size: 15 residues. The V end lost 0 bases, the J end lost 6 bases, and 12 bases lay between the germline ends. Germline V gives CDR1 LGHNA, CDR2 YNFKEQ. The CDR3 region has the DNA TGTGCCAGCAGCCAAGATTGGGAGCGCAGTCAGCCCCAGCATTTT. This sequence encodes CASSQDWERSQPQHF.

V and J are TRBV4-1 and TRBJ2-7; perhaps D is TRBD1 or TRBD2 (6 bases each). The length of the CDR3 is 15 residues. Germline lookup yields CDR1 MGHRA and CDR2 YSYEKL. Trimming took 4 bases from V and 4 from J, leaving 17 bases between them. The CDR3 sequence is CASSPGGGKTYEQYF. DNA for the CDR3: TGCGCCAGCAGCCCCGGGGGCGGGAAAACATACGAGCAGTACTTC.